The following is a T cell receptor (beta chain) sequence with its context. Its cognate antigen is unknown. There were only Caucasian adults among the donors, and all lived in Nashville, Tennessee. The sample originates from a study of shared clonotypes between healthy human individuals. Study-wide results and limits: In this cohort, only blood was sampled, and tissue repertoires likely differ.

The CDR3 is 12 residues long. Per germline, CDR1 ENHRY and CDR2 SYGVKD. The V and J ends lost 0 bases and 9 bases, in that order; junction bases with no gene match: 1. Some clones are missing from TCRdb's copy, which holds only in-frame ones; the method was immunoSEQ multiplex PCR. The top ten hold 30% to 40% of the sample, which has around 690,000 clones, 80% to 95% seen once. This clonotype was sampled from a man between 18 and 35 years old in good health. Some clones in this sample may be carry-over from other donors' samples. The sequencing input was memory CD8+ T cells from PBMCs. Indicated subset: CD45RO+ cells pooled with CCR7-negative TemRA cells. The genes are TRBV10-3 and TRBJ1-1, with 7 bases identical to TRBD1. CDR3 nucleotide sequence: TGTGCCATCAGTGAGTCCAGGGGGAAAGCTTTCTTT. Its translation is CAISESRGKAFF.